The source of this T cell receptor (beta chain) is a study of PD-L1 blockade in urothelial cancer. About the research overall: Patients commenced atezolizumab in 2014, and it was given at 1,200 mg intravenously every 3 weeks.

The time point here: peripheral blood 6 weeks after treatment start. Repertoires were generated with immunoSEQ multiplex PCR, while TCRdb's copy carries only in-frame clones and drops some. The sample consists of some 120,000 clones, around 93% of them appearing once. Germline trimming cut 6 bases from V and 1 base from J; bases unmatched to any gene: 5. The CDR3 is made up of 14 amino acids. The germline CDR1 and CDR2 sequences are LNHDA and SQIVND (reference sequence). V is TRBV19 and J is TRBJ2-5; TRBD1 matches 7 bases. The clonotype comes from a man aged 55 to 70 with urothelial cancer. Sequencing was performed on PBMCs, taken around atezolizumab (anti-PD-L1) treatment. CDR3 in DNA: TGTGCCAGTAGGCCCCGGGACAGCCAAGAGACCCAGTACTTC. Its translation: CASRPRDSQETQYF.